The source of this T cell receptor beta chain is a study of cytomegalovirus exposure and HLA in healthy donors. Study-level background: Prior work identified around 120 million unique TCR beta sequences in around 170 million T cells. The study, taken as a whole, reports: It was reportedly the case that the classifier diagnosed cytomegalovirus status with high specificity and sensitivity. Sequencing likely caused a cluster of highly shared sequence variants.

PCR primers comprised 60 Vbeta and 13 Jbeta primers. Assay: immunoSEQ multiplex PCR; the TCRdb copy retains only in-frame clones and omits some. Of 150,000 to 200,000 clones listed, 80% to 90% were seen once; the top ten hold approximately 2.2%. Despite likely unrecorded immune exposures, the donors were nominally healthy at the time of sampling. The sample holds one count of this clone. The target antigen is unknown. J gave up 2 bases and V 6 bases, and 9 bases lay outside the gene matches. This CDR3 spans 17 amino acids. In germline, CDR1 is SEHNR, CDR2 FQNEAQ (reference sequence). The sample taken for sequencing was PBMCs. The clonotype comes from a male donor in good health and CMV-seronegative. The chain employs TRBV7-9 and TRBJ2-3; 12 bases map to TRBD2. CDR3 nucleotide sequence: TGTGCCAGCAGACCAAGACGGACTAGCGGGGACACAGATACGCAGTATTTT. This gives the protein CASRPRRTSGDTDTQYF. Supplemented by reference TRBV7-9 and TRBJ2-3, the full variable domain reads DTGVSQNPRHKITKRGQNVTFRCDPISEHNRLYWYRQTLGQGPEFLTYFQNEAQLEKSRLLSDRFSAERPKGSFSTLEIQRTEQGDSAMYLCASRPRRTSGDTDTQYFGPGTRLTVL.